The clone carrying this TCR beta chain was seen a handful of times. Its antigen is still unknown. These data are taken from a study of beta chain features in type 1 diabetes. Trimming cost V 7 bases and J 2 bases, with 15 bases left between them. The germline CDR1 and CDR2 sequences are MNHEY and SMNVEV (reference sequence). This CDR3 contains 14 residues. Findings of the study overall: TCRB CDR3s were moderately but significantly shorter in Type 1 diabetes patients in all four CD4+ subsets.

As every portion of the isolated RNA was reverse transcribed, the sequencing read expressed TCRB transcripts. The protocol was immunoSEQ multiplex PCR, while the TCRdb copy is restricted to in-frame clones and leaves out a portion. The sample has about 660,000 clones; over 12% are singletons. The sequence came from a man aged 18-30 years with type 1 diabetes. The chain uses TRBV27 and TRBJ2-7; D might be TRBD2 (5 bases). Source material: naive CD4+ T cells from blood. CDR3 residues: CASKTGSFPYEQYF. The CDR3 DNA reads TGTGCCAGCAAAACGGGGTCCTTTCCCTACGAGCAGTACTTC.